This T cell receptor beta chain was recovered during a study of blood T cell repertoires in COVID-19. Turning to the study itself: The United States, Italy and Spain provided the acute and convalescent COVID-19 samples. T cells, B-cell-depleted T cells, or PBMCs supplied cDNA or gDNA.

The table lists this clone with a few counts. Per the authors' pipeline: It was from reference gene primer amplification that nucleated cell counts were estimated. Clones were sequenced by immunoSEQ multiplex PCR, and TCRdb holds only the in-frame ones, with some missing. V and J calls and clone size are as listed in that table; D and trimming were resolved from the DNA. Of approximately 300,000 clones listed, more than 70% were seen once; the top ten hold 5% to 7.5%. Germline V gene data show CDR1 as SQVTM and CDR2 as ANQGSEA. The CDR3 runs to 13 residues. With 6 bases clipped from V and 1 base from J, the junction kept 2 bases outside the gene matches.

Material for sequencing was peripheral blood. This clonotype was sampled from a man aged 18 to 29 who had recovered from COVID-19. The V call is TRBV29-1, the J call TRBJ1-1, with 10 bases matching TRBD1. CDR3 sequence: CSVGQGGNTEAFF. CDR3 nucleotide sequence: TGCAGCGTCGGACAGGGGGGGAACACTGAAGCTTTCTTT.